This entry features one TCR beta chain sequence. Its target is unknown. Trimming stripped 5 bases from V and 5 bases from J, with 7 bases between. The CDR3 runs 12 residues. Germline V gene data show CDR1 as SEHNR and CDR2 as FQNEAQ (reference sequence). The data were taken from a study of beta chain features in type 1 diabetes. Study-level points and caveats: cDNA-based reads could over-represent cells with high TCR expression. Patients with type 1 diabetes carried fewer insertions and had more deletions at their VDJ junctions. In comparison with healthy donors, patients had naive, central memory and Treg TCRB repertoires that appeared more similar.

Every bit of the isolated RNA underwent reverse transcription, so sequencing read expressed TCRB transcripts. Assay: immunoSEQ multiplex PCR; the TCRdb copy retains only in-frame clones and omits some. The sample records roughly 250,000 clones, around 68% being singletons. Staining for CD45RO/CCR7/CD25/CD127/CD95/CD27 allowed sorting of CD4+ naive, central memory, regulatory and stem cell-like memory cells. The TCR sequence derives from a man aged 30-40 years in good health. The specimen was naive CD4+ T cells from blood. The chain combines TRBV7-9 with TRBJ2-4, with D hard to call. Here the CDR3 reads CASSRTQNIQYF. CDR3 DNA: TGTGCCAGCAGCCGAACTCAAAACATTCAGTACTTC.